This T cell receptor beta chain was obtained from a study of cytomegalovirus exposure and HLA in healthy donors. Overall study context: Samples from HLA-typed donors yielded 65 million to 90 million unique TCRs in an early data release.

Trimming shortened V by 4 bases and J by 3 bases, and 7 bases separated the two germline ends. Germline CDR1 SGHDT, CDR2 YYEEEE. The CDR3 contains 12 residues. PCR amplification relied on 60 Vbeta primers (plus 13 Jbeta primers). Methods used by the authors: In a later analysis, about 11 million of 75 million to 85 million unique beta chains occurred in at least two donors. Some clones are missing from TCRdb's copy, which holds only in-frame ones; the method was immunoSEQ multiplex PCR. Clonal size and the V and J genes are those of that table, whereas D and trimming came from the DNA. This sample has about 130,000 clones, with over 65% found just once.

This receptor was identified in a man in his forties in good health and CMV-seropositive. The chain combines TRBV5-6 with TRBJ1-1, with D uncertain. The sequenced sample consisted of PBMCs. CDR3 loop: CASSPRDTEAFF. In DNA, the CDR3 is TGTGCCAGCAGCCCACGGGACACTGAAGCTTTCTTT.